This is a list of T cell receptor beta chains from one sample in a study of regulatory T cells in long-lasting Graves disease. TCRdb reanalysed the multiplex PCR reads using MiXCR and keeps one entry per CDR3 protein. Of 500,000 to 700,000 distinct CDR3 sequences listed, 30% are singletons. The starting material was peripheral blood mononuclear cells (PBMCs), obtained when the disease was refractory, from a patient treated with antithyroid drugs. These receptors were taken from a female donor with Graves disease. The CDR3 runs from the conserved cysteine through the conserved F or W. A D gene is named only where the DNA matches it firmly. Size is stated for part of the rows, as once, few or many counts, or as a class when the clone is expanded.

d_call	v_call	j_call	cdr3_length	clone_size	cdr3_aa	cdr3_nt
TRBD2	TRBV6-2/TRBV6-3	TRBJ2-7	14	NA	CASFAAGGPGEQYF	TGTGCCAGCTTTGCGGCGGGAGGGCCGGGCGAGCAGTACTTC
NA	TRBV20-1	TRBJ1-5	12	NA	CSARVMGQPQHF	TGCAGTGCTAGAGTCATGGGTCAGCCCCAGCATTTT
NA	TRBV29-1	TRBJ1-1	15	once	CSAVGGREANTEAFF	TGCAGCGCCGTGGGGGGGCGAGAGGCGAACACTGAAGCTTTCTTT
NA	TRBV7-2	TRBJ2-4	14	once	CASSLVAGQNIQYF	TGTGCCAGCAGCTTAGTTGCGGGTCAAAACATTCAGTACTTC
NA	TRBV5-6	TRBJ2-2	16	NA	CASSDPGRFGTGELFF	TGTGCCAGCAGCGATCCGGGGAGGTTCGGCACCGGGGAGCTGTTTTTT
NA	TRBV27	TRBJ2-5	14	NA	CASRTGRAQETQYF	TGTGCCAGCAGGACAGGGAGGGCACAAGAGACCCAGTACTTC
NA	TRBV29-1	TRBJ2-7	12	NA	CSVIAGLYEQYF	TGCAGCGTAATAGCAGGTCTCTACGAGCAGTACTTC
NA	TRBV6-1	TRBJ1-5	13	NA	CASHPGWNQPQHF	TGTGCCAGCCACCCCGGCTGGAATCAGCCCCAGCATTTT
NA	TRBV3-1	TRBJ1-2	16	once	CASSQDRVFNNYGYTF	TGTGCCAGCAGCCAAGACCGGGTCTTCAATAACTATGGCTACACCTTC
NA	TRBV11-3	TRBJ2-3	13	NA	CASSPHLGDTQYF	TGTGCCAGCAGCCCGCATCTAGGAGATACGCAGTATTTT
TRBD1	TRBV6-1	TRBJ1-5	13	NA	CASRDRVGQPQHF	TGTGCCAGCAGAGACAGGGTGGGTCAGCCCCAGCATTTT
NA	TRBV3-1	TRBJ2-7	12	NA	CASSQYSYEQYF	TGTGCCAGCAGCCAATACTCCTACGAGCAGTACTTC
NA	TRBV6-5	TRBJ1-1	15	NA	CASSYQGGPGSEAFF	TGTGCCAGCAGTTACCAAGGCGGACCGGGTAGTGAAGCTTTCTTT
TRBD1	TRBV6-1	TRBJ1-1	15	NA	CASTSQGGMNTEAFF	TGTGCCAGCACTTCACAGGGGGGCATGAACACTGAAGCTTTCTTT
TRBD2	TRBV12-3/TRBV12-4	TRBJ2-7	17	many	CASSSHSGTSGRGEQYF	TGTGCCAGCAGTTCCCACTCCGGGACTAGCGGGAGAGGCGAGCAGTACTTC
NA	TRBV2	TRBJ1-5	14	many	CASSEGQGNQPQHF	TGTGCCAGCAGTGAAGGGCAGGGCAATCAGCCCCAGCATTTT
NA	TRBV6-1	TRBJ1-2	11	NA	CAGSYPHGYTF	TGTGCCGGCAGCTACCCCCATGGCTACACCTTC
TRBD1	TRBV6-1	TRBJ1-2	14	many	CANGQGLSNYGYTF	TGTGCCAACGGACAGGGCTTATCTAACTATGGCTACACCTTC
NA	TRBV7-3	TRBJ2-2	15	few	CASSPHQYDTGELFF	TGTGCCAGCAGCCCCCATCAGTATGACACCGGGGAGCTGTTTTTT
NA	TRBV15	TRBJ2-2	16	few	CATRARGGLHTGELFF	TGTGCCACCAGAGCCAGGGGAGGGCTCCACACCGGGGAGCTGTTTTTT
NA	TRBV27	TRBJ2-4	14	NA	CASSFGQDLNIQYF	TGTGCCAGCAGTTTTGGGCAGGACTTAAACATTCAGTACTTC
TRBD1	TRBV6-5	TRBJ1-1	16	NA	CASSYSGTGLAGEAFF	TGTGCCAGCAGTTACTCCGGGACAGGGTTGGCCGGTGAAGCTTTCTTT
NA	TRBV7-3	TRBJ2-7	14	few	CASSLDINSAEQYF	TGTGCCAGCAGCTTAGACATCAACTCCGCCGAGCAGTACTTC
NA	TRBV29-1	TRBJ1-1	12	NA	CSAVVGGAEAFF	TGCAGCGCGGTGGTTGGGGGGGCTGAAGCTTTCTTT
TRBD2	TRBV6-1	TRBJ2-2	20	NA	CASSERTGWPSGRGTGELFF	TGTGCCAGCAGTGAACGGACAGGGTGGCCTAGCGGGAGAGGCACCGGGGAGCTGTTTTTT
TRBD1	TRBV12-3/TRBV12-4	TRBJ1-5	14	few	CASSPDRGRGAKHF	TGTGCCAGCAGCCCGGACAGGGGGCGAGGTGCGAAGCATTTT
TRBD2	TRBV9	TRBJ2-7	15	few	CASSVELAGAYEQYF	TGTGCCAGCAGCGTCGAACTAGCGGGGGCCTACGAGCAGTACTTC
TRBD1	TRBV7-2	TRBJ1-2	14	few	CASSPRTGHYGYTF	TGTGCCAGCAGCCCGAGGACAGGTCACTATGGCTACACCTTC
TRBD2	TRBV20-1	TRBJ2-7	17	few	CSARDSSGPIGPYEQYF	TGCAGTGCTAGAGATTCTAGCGGACCCATTGGGCCGTACGAGCAGTACTTC
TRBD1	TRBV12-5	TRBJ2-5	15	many	CASGPGTGGYETQYF	TGTGCTAGTGGTCCTGGGACAGGGGGTTATGAGACCCAGTACTTC
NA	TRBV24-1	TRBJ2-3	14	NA	CATGASGATDTQYF	TGTGCCACCGGAGCGAGCGGAGCCACAGATACGCAGTATTTT
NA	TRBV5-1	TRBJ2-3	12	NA	CASSQTGDTQYF	TGCGCCAGCAGCCAAACGGGGGATACGCAGTATTTT
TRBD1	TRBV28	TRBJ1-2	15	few	CASSLMRQGAGGYTF	TGTGCCAGCAGTTTAATGCGACAGGGGGCGGGTGGCTACACCTTC
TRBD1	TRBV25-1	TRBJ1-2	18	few	CASSPSSPGTGSPYGYTF	TGTGCCAGCAGTCCGTCTTCGCCGGGGACAGGGTCCCCATATGGCTACACCTTC
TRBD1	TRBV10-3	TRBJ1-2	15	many	CAISEGTGDNYGYTF	TGTGCCATCAGTGAGGGGACAGGGGATAACTATGGCTACACCTTC
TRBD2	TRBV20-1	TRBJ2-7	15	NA	CSARDKAGGFYEQYF	TGCAGTGCTAGAGATAAAGCGGGAGGGTTCTACGAGCAGTACTTC
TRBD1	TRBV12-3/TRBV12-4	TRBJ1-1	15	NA	CASSPRGPGDTEAFF	TGTGCCAGCAGCCCTAGGGGGCCGGGGGACACTGAAGCTTTCTTT
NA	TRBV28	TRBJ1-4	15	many	CASSFKVGLGGKLFF	TGTGCCAGCAGTTTTAAGGTGGGCCTCGGAGGAAAACTGTTTTTT
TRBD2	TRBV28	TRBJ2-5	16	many	CASSLMRAGGEETQYF	TGTGCCAGCAGTTTAATGAGAGCGGGAGGGGAAGAGACCCAGTACTTC
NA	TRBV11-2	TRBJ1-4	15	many	CASSQVVPSNEKLFF	TGCGCCAGCAGCCAAGTGGTACCATCTAATGAAAAACTGTTTTTT
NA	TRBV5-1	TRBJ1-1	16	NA	CASHRLGGSKGTEAFF	TGCGCCAGCCACCGGTTGGGAGGATCTAAGGGGACTGAAGCTTTCTTT
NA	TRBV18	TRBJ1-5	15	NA	CASSPGGGFNQPQHF	TGTGCCAGCTCACCAGGCGGGGGGTTCAATCAGCCCCAGCATTTT
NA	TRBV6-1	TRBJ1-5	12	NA	CASSKGTQPQHF	TGTGCCAGCAGTAAGGGGACTCAGCCCCAGCATTTT
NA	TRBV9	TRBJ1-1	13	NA	CASSVAGVPEAFF	TGTGCCAGCAGCGTAGCAGGGGTACCTGAAGCTTTCTTT
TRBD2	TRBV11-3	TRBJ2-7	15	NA	CASSRSSGTSYEQYF	TGTGCCAGCAGCAGATCTAGCGGGACCTCCTACGAGCAGTACTTC
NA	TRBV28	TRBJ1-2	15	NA	CASSGQGGSAYGYTF	TGTGCCAGCAGTGGGCAGGGAGGTTCAGCCTATGGCTACACCTTC
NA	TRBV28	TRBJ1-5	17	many	CASSFVDRRPTRQPQHF	TGTGCCAGCAGTTTCGTCGACAGAAGGCCAACTAGGCAGCCCCAGCATTTT
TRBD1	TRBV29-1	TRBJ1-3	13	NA	CSVNRGIGNTIYF	TGCAGCGTTAACAGGGGGATTGGAAACACCATATATTTT
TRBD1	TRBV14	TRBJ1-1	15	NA	CASSQAPGGRTEAFF	TGTGCCAGCAGCCAAGCCCCAGGGGGCAGGACTGAAGCTTTCTTT
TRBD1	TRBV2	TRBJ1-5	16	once	CASSWGQRYSNQPQHF	TGTGCCAGCAGTTGGGGACAGAGATATAGCAATCAGCCCCAGCATTTT
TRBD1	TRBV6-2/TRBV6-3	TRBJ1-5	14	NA	CASSYSGQGQLQHF	TGTGCCAGCAGTTACTCAGGACAGGGTCAGCTCCAGCATTTT
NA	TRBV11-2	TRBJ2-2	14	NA	CASSFRIDTGGLFF	TGTGCCAGCAGCTTTCGGATTGACACCGGGGGGCTGTTTTTT
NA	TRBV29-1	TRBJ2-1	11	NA	CSVSDGRTEFF	TGCAGCGTTTCAGACGGGCGGACTGAATTCTTC